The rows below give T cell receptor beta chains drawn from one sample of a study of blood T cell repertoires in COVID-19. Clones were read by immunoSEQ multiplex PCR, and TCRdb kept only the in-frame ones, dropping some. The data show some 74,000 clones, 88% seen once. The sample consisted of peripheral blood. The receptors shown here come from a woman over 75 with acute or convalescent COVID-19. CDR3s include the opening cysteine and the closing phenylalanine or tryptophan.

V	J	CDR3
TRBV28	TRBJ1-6	CASSSGGEYSPLHF
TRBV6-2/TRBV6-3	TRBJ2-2	CASSPVPGELFF
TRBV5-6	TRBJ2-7	CASSGSPLYEQYF
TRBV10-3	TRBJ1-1	CAISESGQANTEAFF
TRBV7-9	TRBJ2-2	CASSLGFPGQGEAGELFF
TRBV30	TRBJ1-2	CAWSVGHPTAGGYTF
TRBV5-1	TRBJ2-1	CASSQWGQYEQFF
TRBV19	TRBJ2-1	CASSIADEQFF
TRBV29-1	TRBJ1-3	CSVALGRVSGNTIYF
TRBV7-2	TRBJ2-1	CASSLAQQTFYNEQFF
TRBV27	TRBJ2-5	CASSYGLPGETQYF
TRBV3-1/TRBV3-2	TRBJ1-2	CASRDRGAYGYTF
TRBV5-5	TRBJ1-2	CASSLRNGPGTDIYGYTF
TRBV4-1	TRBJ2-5	CASSQDRASGVSETQYF
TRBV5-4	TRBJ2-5	CASSLVRQETQYF
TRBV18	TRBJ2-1	CASSPLTVNSYNEQFF